These T cell receptor beta chains were read from a single sample in a study of molecular identifiers for immune sequencing clone quantification. TCRdb independently ran MiXCR on the PCR reads; one entry per CDR3 protein. The table records about 320,000 distinct CDR3 sequences, about a fifth of them present only once. Sequenced sample: naive CD8+ T cells from blood, with Jurkat cell RNA spiked in. The source is a human donor in good health. Some libraries in this study had Jurkat cell RNA spiked in. Each CDR3 is given with its conserved first and last residue. D genes are given only for firm matches. The listing skips clone size in some rows; elsewhere it reads once, few, many or a size class.

j_call	v_call	clone_size	d_call	cdr3_aa	cdr3_nt
TRBJ1-4	TRBV28	many	-	CASSSPEGDNNEKLFF	TGTGCCAGCAGTTCCCCTGAGGGGGACAATAATGAAAAACTGTTTTTT
TRBJ2-7	TRBV12-3/TRBV12-4	-	-	CASSLIGGQSSYEQYF	TGTGCCAGCAGTTTAATAGGCGGACAAAGCTCCTACGAGCAGTACTTC
TRBJ2-7	TRBV7-9	many	-	CASSLVVGTLGYEQYF	TGTGCCAGCAGCTTAGTCGTGGGGACCCTCGGGTACGAGCAGTACTTC
TRBJ1-1	TRBV9	many	-	CASSPQLRTEAFF	TGTGCCAGCAGCCCTCAATTGAGAACTGAAGCTTTCTTT
TRBJ2-5	TRBV11-2	many	TRBD1	CASSLAGTGAYETQYF	TGTGCCAGCAGCTTAGCTGGGACAGGGGCGTACGAGACCCAGTACTTC
TRBJ2-3	TRBV12-3/TRBV12-4	-	-	CASTTGIDTQYF	TGTGCCAGCACCACGGGCATAGATACGCAGTATTTT
TRBJ2-3	TRBV7-9	many	TRBD2	CASSPSGSLDTQYF	TGTGCCAGCAGTCCTAGCGGGAGTTTAGATACGCAGTATTTT
TRBJ2-7	TRBV2	many	TRBD2	CASSAIGLAGAPYEQYF	TGTGCCAGCAGCGCTATTGGACTAGCGGGAGCCCCCTACGAGCAGTACTTC
TRBJ2-2	TRBV18	few	-	CASSPPGQLPGELFF	TGTGCCAGCTCACCACCAGGACAGTTGCCCGGGGAGCTGTTTTTT
TRBJ2-5	TRBV3-1	once	TRBD2	CASSSTTGLAGVGQETQYF	TGTGCCAGCAGCTCCACAACGGGACTAGCGGGAGTTGGCCAAGAGACCCAGTACTTC
TRBJ1-5	TRBV19	few	-	CASSRGAIQPQHF	TGTGCCAGTAGTAGGGGAGCGATTCAGCCCCAGCATTTT
TRBJ2-3	TRBV20-1	many	TRBD2	CSAETSGVGTDTQYF	TGCAGTGCTGAGACTAGCGGGGTGGGTACAGATACGCAGTATTTT
TRBJ2-1	TRBV11-2	-	TRBD2	CASSLSRLAGDHEQFF	TGTGCCAGCAGCTTATCCCGACTAGCGGGAGACCATGAGCAGTTCTTC
TRBJ1-5	TRBV28	-	TRBD1	CASSRQGDQPQHF	TGTGCCAGCAGTAGACAGGGAGATCAGCCCCAGCATTTT
TRBJ1-5	TRBV15	many	-	CATRGGNQPQHF	TGTGCCACCAGGGGCGGCAATCAGCCCCAGCATTTT
TRBJ1-5	TRBV7-8	many	-	CASSLLGGSNQPQHF	TGTGCCAGCAGCCTTCTGGGGGGTAGCAATCAGCCCCAGCATTTT
TRBJ1-6	TRBV9	few	-	CASSVGWGGSSPLHF	TGTGCCAGCAGCGTGGGGTGGGGGGGATCTTCACCCCTCCACTTT
TRBJ2-7	TRBV6-1	many	-	CASSQEQYF	TGTGCCAGCAGCCAAGAGCAGTACTTC
TRBJ1-2	TRBV7-9	many	-	CASSFSASLGYYGYTF	TGTGCCAGCAGCTTCAGTGCCTCCTTAGGATACTATGGCTACACCTTC
TRBJ2-1	TRBV6-2/TRBV6-3	many	TRBD1	CASGTAYNEQFF	TGTGCCAGCGGGACAGCCTACAATGAGCAGTTCTTC
TRBJ1-1	TRBV18	-	TRBD1	CASSPNRGTDEAFF	TGTGCCAGCTCACCAAACAGGGGAACAGATGAAGCTTTCTTT
TRBJ2-5	TRBV5-5	many	TRBD2	CASSLASSPPAGGGFVLRQETQYF	TGTGCCAGCAGCTTGGCCTCTAGCCCCCCGGCGGGCGGGGGGTTTGTTTTGCGTCAAGAGACCCAGTACTTC
TRBJ2-5	TRBV4-3	many	TRBD2	CASSQDQGGEETQYF	TGCGCCAGCAGCCAAGATCAGGGAGGGGAAGAGACCCAGTACTTC
TRBJ2-4	TRBV6-2/TRBV6-3	many	TRBD1	CASSYSDRGDQYF	TGTGCCAGCAGTTATTCCGACAGGGGCGATCAGTACTTC
TRBJ1-1	TRBV7-6	many	-	CASSLTDRYTEAFF	TGTGCCAGCAGTCTCACAGACAGGTACACTGAAGCTTTCTTT
TRBJ2-3	TRBV2	many	-	CASSGSLERAQNRGTDTQYF	TGTGCCAGCAGCGGTTCTTTGGAGCGGGCCCAGAATCGAGGCACAGATACGCAGTATTTT
TRBJ2-3	TRBV6-5	many	-	CASSSYSPDTQYF	TGTGCCAGCAGTTCCTACAGTCCAGATACGCAGTATTTT
TRBJ2-6	TRBV2	many	-	CASSGPDAAGANVLTF	TGTGCCAGCAGCGGCCCTGACGCTGCTGGGGCCAACGTCCTGACTTTC
TRBJ1-1	TRBV7-9	-	TRBD1	CASGSRTGGPTEAFF	TGTGCCAGCGGCTCAAGGACAGGGGGCCCCACTGAAGCTTTCTTT
TRBJ2-1	TRBV14	many	TRBD2	CASSQEGSGSNEQFF	TGTGCCAGCAGCCAAGAAGGCAGCGGGAGCAATGAGCAGTTCTTC
TRBJ2-6	TRBV15	-	-	CATSREMGDGYPSGANVLTF	TGTGCCACCAGCAGAGAGATGGGGGACGGATATCCCTCTGGGGCCAACGTCCTGACTTTC
TRBJ2-2	TRBV19	few	-	CASSIDLANTGELFF	TGTGCCAGTAGTATAGATCTAGCGAACACCGGGGAGCTGTTTTTT
TRBJ2-3	TRBV4-2	-	-	CASSQAEGRPLGQYF	TGTGCCAGCAGCCAAGCGGAGGGTAGACCCTTGGGGCAGTATTTT
TRBJ2-7	TRBV6-2/TRBV6-3	many	-	CASSYGSGYEQYF	TGTGCCAGCAGTTACGGTTCGGGTTACGAGCAGTACTTC
TRBJ1-5	TRBV20-1	few	-	CSARGAINQPQHF	TGCAGTGCTAGAGGAGCTATAAATCAGCCCCAGCATTTT
TRBJ2-7	TRBV4-3	many	TRBD1	CASSPMDRGAGEQYF	TGCGCCAGCAGCCCCATGGACAGGGGGGCGGGCGAGCAGTACTTC
TRBJ2-7	TRBV20-1	many	-	CSARDQGRSSYEQYF	TGCAGTGCTAGAGACCAGGGAAGGTCGTCCTACGAGCAGTACTTC
TRBJ2-1	TRBV6-2/TRBV6-3	-	-	CASSPGLVVGSYNEQFF	TGTGCCAGCAGCCCCGGACTCGTGGTAGGGTCCTACAATGAGCAGTTCTTC
TRBJ2-2	TRBV12-3/TRBV12-4	few	-	CASGLGVNTGELFF	TGTGCCAGCGGTTTAGGGGTGAACACCGGGGAGCTGTTTTTT
TRBJ2-5	TRBV7-2	few	TRBD2	CASSRRTGGGLQETQYF	TGTGCCAGCAGCAGACGGACTGGCGGGGGGTTACAAGAGACCCAGTACTTC
TRBJ2-2	TRBV6-5	many	-	CASSYEGAPGELFF	TGTGCCAGCAGTTACGAAGGGGCCCCCGGGGAGCTGTTTTTT
TRBJ2-3	TRBV7-9	many	TRBD2	CASSQPGTSASTDTQYF	TGTGCCAGCAGTCAACCCGGGACTAGCGCATCCACTGATACGCAGTATTTT
TRBJ2-7	TRBV11-2	many	-	CASSQPGYEQYF	TGCGCCAGCAGCCAACCAGGGTACGAGCAGTACTTC
TRBJ1-5	TRBV6-2/TRBV6-3	-	-	CASSLSTAKRAYQPQHF	TGTGCCAGCAGTCTCTCGACAGCTAAAAGGGCCTATCAGCCCCAGCATTTT
TRBJ1-5	TRBV27	many	TRBD1	CASRLTGANQPQHF	TGTGCCAGCAGGCTGACAGGGGCCAATCAGCCCCAGCATTTT
TRBJ1-1	TRBV6-2/TRBV6-3	-	-	CASSFGTAYTEAFF	TGTGCCAGCAGTTTTGGGACGGCATACACTGAAGCTTTCTTT
TRBJ2-5	TRBV14	many	-	CASSYFVGGETQYF	TGTGCCAGCAGCTATTTCGTCGGGGGAGAGACCCAGTACTTC
TRBJ2-7	TRBV7-6	few	TRBD1	CASSNTDRGYEQYF	TGTGCCAGCAGCAATACAGACAGGGGGTACGAGCAGTACTTC
TRBJ2-7	TRBV11-2	-	-	CASMIGPDWKLHEQYF	TGTGCCAGCATGATCGGACCCGACTGGAAGTTGCACGAGCAGTACTTC
TRBJ2-7	TRBV28	few	TRBD2	CASDTSGRPYEQYF	TGTGCCAGTGATACTAGCGGGAGGCCCTACGAGCAGTACTTC
TRBJ2-3	TRBV30	-	TRBD2	CAWDTSGGAGDTQYF	TGTGCCTGGGATACTAGCGGGGGGGCCGGAGATACGCAGTATTTT
TRBJ2-7	TRBV4-1	few	TRBD1	CASSRSRGSDGQYF	TGCGCCAGCAGCCGATCCAGGGGGTCCGACGGGCAGTACTTC
TRBJ1-4	TRBV12-5	many	-	CASGLPDNEKLFF	TGTGCTAGTGGTTTACCCGATAATGAAAAACTGTTTTTT
TRBJ2-7	TRBV29-1	many	-	CSVLGGPRMSSYEQYF	TGCAGCGTTTTGGGGGGCCCCAGGATGAGCTCCTACGAGCAGTACTTC
TRBJ2-7	TRBV14	many	-	CASSQYLGSLGYIEQYF	TGTGCCAGCAGCCAATACCTAGGCAGTTTAGGATATATCGAGCAGTACTTC
TRBJ2-1	TRBV29-1	many	TRBD2	CSGRLAEDNEQFF	TGCAGCGGCAGACTAGCGGAAGACAATGAGCAGTTCTTC
TRBJ2-2	TRBV30	few	-	CAWSPRQRTGELFF	TGTGCCTGGAGCCCCCGACAGAGGACCGGGGAGCTGTTTTTT
TRBJ2-3	TRBV7-2	many	TRBD2	CASSLGASGSTDTQYF	TGTGCCAGCAGCTTAGGTGCTAGCGGGAGCACAGATACGCAGTATTTT